One sample yielded the 23 T cell receptor beta chains listed below, sequenced in a study of vaccination and CD4 T cells after COVID-19. The Oncomine TCR Beta short-read assay was applied to DNA of cultured CD4+ T cells. MiXCR was run by TCRdb on the PCR reads, yielding one entry per CDR3 protein. The repertoire holds around 15,000 distinct CDR3 sequences, with approximately 35% as singletons. Treatment: approximately 11-day PBMC culture with coronavirus spike peptide pools or control peptides (ViraFEST assay). These TCRs are of unknown antigen specificity. This specimen consisted of CD4+ T cells from blood, cultured in vitro, obtained before SARS-CoV-2 vaccination. These receptor sequences come from a human donor who received a COVID-19 vaccine.

The V and J genes are TRBV6-1 and TRBJ2-3, with TRBD1 matching 9 bases. With 6 bases clipped from V and 0 bases from J, the junction kept 4 bases outside the gene matches. This CDR3 has 15 residues. Germline V gene sequence: CDR1 MNHNS, CDR2 SASEGT. CDR3 nucleotide sequence: TGTGCCAGCAGGCGGGACAGGGAGAGCACAGATACGCAGTATTTT. Its translation: CASRRDRESTDTQYF.

The rearrangement uses TRBV19 and TRBJ2-1; D is uncertain. Looked up from germline, CDR1 is LNHDA and CDR2 is SQIVND (reference sequence). The V gene lost 6 bases and the J gene lost 6 bases, with 0 bases spanning the gap. The CDR3 is made up of 9 amino acids. The CDR3 reads CASSNEQFF. CDR3 DNA sequence: TGTGCCAGTAGCAATGAGCAGTTCTTC.

In this sample, this clonotype turned up a few times. CDR3 loop: CSARATGYEQYF. DNA for the CDR3: TGCAGTGCTAGAGCAACTGGTTACGAGCAGTACTTC. The chain joins TRBV20-1 to TRBJ2-7, with D unresolved. Trimming stripped 1 base from V and 4 bases from J, with 8 bases between. This CDR3 spans 12 amino acids. Looked up from germline, CDR1 is DFQATT and CDR2 is SNEGSKA (reference sequence).

The rearrangement links TRBV30 to TRBJ2-5; D is unclear. Germline CDR1 is GTSNPN and CDR2 is SVGIG (reference sequence). With 7 bases removed from V and 0 bases from J, the gap between germline ends came to 9 bases. The CDR3 extends over 12 amino acids. DNA for the CDR3: TGTGCCTCAAGAAATAACCAAGAGACCCAGTACTTC. Its protein product is CASRNNQETQYF.

This clonotype was counted between two and nine times. This chain links TRBV6-1 with TRBJ1-6, with 10 bases that match TRBD1. The germline V gene encodes CDR1 MNHNS and CDR2 SASEGT. V gave up 6 bases and J gave up 9 bases; unmatched junction bases: 5. This CDR3 spans 14 amino acids. For the CDR3, the DNA is TGTGCCAGCAGACCCGACAGGGGGCCTTCACCCCTCCACTTT. Its translation: CASRPDRGPSPLHF.

This clonotype turned up a few times. The genes are TRBV25-1 and TRBJ1-6; D not certain. V gave up 4 bases and J gave up 5 bases, with 6 bases separating them. The germline gives CDR1 MGHDK, CDR2 SYGVNS. The CDR3 loop spans 13 amino acids. As DNA, the CDR3 is TGTGCCAGCAGTGGCGGGAATAATTCACCCCTCCACTTT. Its translation is CASSGGNNSPLHF.

In this sample, this clonotype turned up a few times. This rearrangement joins TRBV6-1 to TRBJ2-7, with D perhaps matching TRBD1 (6 bases). Trimming took 6 bases from V and 0 from J, leaving 21 bases between them. This CDR3 is 17 amino acids long. Per the germline V gene, CDR1 is MNHNS and CDR2 is SASEGT. The CDR3, as DNA: TGTGCCAGCAGGGGTGGACAGCGCGAAACTAGCTCCTACGAGCAGTACTTC. Translated: CASRGGQRETSSYEQYF.

The rearrangement uses TRBV12-3 or TRBV12-4 and TRBJ1-5; 9 bases agree with TRBD1. There are 14 residues in the CDR3. V trimming: 5 bases; J trimming: 7 bases; junction bases outside the gene matches: 6. As DNA, the CDR3 is TGTGCCAGCAGTCGGGACAGGGCGGTGCAGCCCCAGCATTTT. Protein: CASSRDRAVQPQHF.

In this sample, this clonotype turned up a few times. J is TRBJ2-1 and V is TRBV6-5; 12 nucleotides line up with TRBD2. The DNA matches TRBJ2-7 better at its end, which makes the J call doubtful. The V gene's germline CDR1 is MNHEY and CDR2 SVGAGI. This CDR3 is built from 15 residues. CDR3 sequence (DNA): TGTGCCAGCAGTTTTCTAGCGGGGGGGAAATATGAGCAGTACTTC. Its protein product is CASSFLAGGKYEQYF.

This clonotype was observed a handful of times. The chain combines TRBV19 with TRBJ2-5, with 8 bases aligning to TRBD2. Germline lookup yields CDR1 LNHDA and CDR2 SQIVND (reference sequence). J lost 2 bases, V lost 5 bases, and 7 bases had no gene match. The CDR3 runs 15 residues. CDR3 region: CASSSLLAGQETQYF. CDR3 coding DNA: TGTGCCAGTAGTTCCCTCTTAGCGGGACAAGAGACCCAGTACTTC.

The table lists this clonotype with a few counts. This chain connects TRBV4-2 to TRBJ2-7; D possibly matches TRBD1 or TRBD2 (5 bases each). Trimming removed 1 base at V and 3 bases at J, with 7 bases between. Germline lookup yields CDR1 LGHNA and CDR2 YNFKEQ. The CDR3 spans 13 residues. CDR3 protein: CASSQVGDYEQYF. The CDR3 region has the DNA TGTGCCAGCAGCCAAGTGGGGGACTACGAGCAGTACTTC.

This clonotype showed up just a few times. CDR3 DNA: TGTGCCTGGAGTGTACGACAGGGGAATTCACCCCTCCACTTT. This codes for CAWSVRQGNSPLHF. This chain links TRBV30 with TRBJ1-6, with TRBD1 matching 8 bases. The CDR3 totals 14 residues. The V gene's germline CDR1 is GTSNPN and CDR2 SVGIG (reference sequence). V shed 0 bases and J 7 bases; nucleotides not matched to a gene: 2.

This clonotype came up once. Written as DNA, the CDR3 is TGCGCCAGTGGCGGGACAGGGCGGAATGAGCAGTTCTTC. It encodes CASGGTGRNEQFF. This chain uses TRBV10-2 with TRBJ2-1; 9 nucleotides line up with TRBD1. Per germline, CDR1 WSHSY and CDR2 SAAADI. After removal of 9 bases from V and 7 bases from J, the junction contained 7 bases not matched to a gene. The CDR3 contains 13 residues.

The chain recombines TRBV30 with TRBJ1-1; tentative D call: TRBD1 (6 bases). V was pared by 2 bases and J by 0 bases, with 13 bases between. The CDR3 totals 15 residues. CDR1 and CDR2 (germline): GTSNPN, SVGIG (reference sequence). The CDR3 coding sequence is TGTGCCTGGAGTAGGGCAGGGGTAATGAACACTGAAGCTTTCTTT. Translated: CAWSRAGVMNTEAFF. The full variable domain, its missing parts supplied by reference TRBV30 and TRBJ1-1, is SQTIHQWPATLVQPVGSPLSLECTVEGTSNPNLYWYRQAAGRGLQLLFYSVGIGQISSEVPQNLSASRPQDRQFILSSKKLLLSDSGFYLCAWSRAGVMNTEAFFGQGTRLTVV.

This clonotype appeared a single time. The gene calls are TRBV7-2 and TRBJ2-5, with D unresolved. The ends were cut back, 1 base at V and 3 bases at J, with 9 bases in the middle. The CDR3 spans 14 residues. Germline loops: CDR1 SGHTA, CDR2 FQGNSA. CDR3 amino acids: CASSLVFQEETQYF. CDR3 DNA: TGTGCCAGCAGCTTAGTATTCCAAGAAGAGACCCAGTACTTC.

The V call is TRBV10-1, the J call TRBJ1-1; possibly TRBD1 for D (6 bases). The CDR3 loop spans 18 amino acids. CDR1 is WNHNN and CDR2 is SYGVQD in the germline V gene (reference sequence). The V end was cut by 4 bases, the J end by 3 bases, with 24 bases between. The CDR3 reads CASSVTRDTKGRDTEAFF. In DNA, the CDR3 is TGCGCCAGCAGTGTCACCCGGGACACCAAAGGGCGCGACACTGAAGCTTTCTTT.

The chain couples TRBV12-5 to TRBJ1-2, with a possible D match to TRBD1 (6 bases). The CDR3 runs 12 residues. The germline V gene encodes CDR1 LGHNT and CDR2 FRNRAP. The V end was cut by 6 bases, the J end by 6 bases, with 11 bases between. CDR3 sequence reads: CASGTGSNGYTF. CDR3 bases: TGTGCTAGTGGAACAGGGTCAAATGGCTACACCTTC.

The chain recombines TRBV29-1 with TRBJ2-3, with a possible D match to TRBD2 (7 bases). Germline V CDR1 and CDR2: SQVTM, ANQGSEA. Trimming cost V 4 bases and J 3 bases, with 11 bases left between them. The length of the CDR3 is 13 residues. The CDR3 loop reads CSVGGGRTDTQYF. In nucleotides, the CDR3 is TGCAGCGTTGGGGGGGGGCGAACAGATACGCAGTATTTT.

To note about this clonotype: The junction differs from germline at one of its ends, possibly a read error. The chain joins TRBV19 to TRBJ2-5; D perhaps matches TRBD1 (5 bases). There are 15 residues in the CDR3. Germline V lookup: CDR1 LNHDA, CDR2 SQIVND (reference sequence). CDR3 DNA sequence: TGTGCCTGTAGCAGAGACAGACCGAGCCAAGAGACCCAGTACTTC. It encodes CACSRDRPSQETQYF.

This clonotype was picked up a small number of times. The chain has TRBV20-1 and TRBJ1-2; 8 nucleotides align to TRBD1. Germline CDR1 DFQATT, CDR2 SNEGSKA (reference sequence). CDR3 length equals 15 residues. V trimming: 2 bases; J trimming: 1 base; junction bases outside the gene matches: 6. The CDR3 region is CSARPPQGDNYGYTF. In DNA form, the CDR3 reads TGCAGTGCTAGACCGCCACAGGGGGATAACTATGGCTACACCTTC.

This chain uses TRBV20-1 with TRBJ2-2, with a weak D call TRBD1 (6 bases). The CDR3 extends over 15 amino acids. Germline V CDR1 and CDR2: DFQATT, SNEGSKA (reference sequence). V lost 0 bases to trimming and J lost 4 bases, with 12 bases between them. In DNA, the CDR3 is TGCAGTGCTAGAGAACCCCAGGGGACCACCGGGGAGCTGTTTTTT. Translated: CSAREPQGTTGELFF.

This clonotype counts as medium-sized (0.01 to 0.1%). Germline and junction disagree at one end, which may indicate a read error. The chain has TRBV2 and TRBJ1-5, with TRBD1 matching 10 bases. The CDR3 spans 14 residues. The V gene's germline CDR1 is SNHLY and CDR2 FYNNEI. CDR3 loop: CASRPRTGGLNLYF. The CDR3 DNA reads as TGTGCCAGCAGGCCGAGGACAGGGGGACTCAATCTGTATTTT.

The table lists this clonotype with a few counts. The chain carries TRBV30 and TRBJ1-4; D is unclear. The CDR3 extends over 14 amino acids. Germline loops: CDR1 GTSNPN, CDR2 SVGIG (reference sequence). V dropped 4 bases and J dropped 7 bases, with 16 bases sitting between them. The CDR3 sequence is CAWKSEEGGEKLFF. In DNA form, the CDR3 reads TGTGCCTGGAAATCCGAGGAGGGAGGTGAAAAACTGTTTTTT.